Presented here are 25 T cell receptor beta chains from one specimen sequenced in a study of shared clonotypes between healthy human individuals. TCRdb's copy holds only in-frame clones and misses some; the assay was immunoSEQ multiplex PCR. The top ten hold about 0.13% of the sample, which has approximately 2.4 million clones, approximately 96% seen once. The material sequenced was naive CD4+ T cells sorted from blood. Stated subset: CD45RA+ positively selected. The receptors derive from a man between 18 and 35 years old in good health.

In this sample, this clone turned up once. DNA for the CDR3: TGCAGCGTGCGACGGACAGGTAAAAGCACAGATACGCAGTATTTT. This encodes CSVRRTGKSTDTQYF. The chain has TRBV29-1 and TRBJ2-3; 7 nucleotides line up with TRBD1. CDR3 size: 15 residues. Trimming took 6 bases from V and 0 from J; bases not matched to a gene: 9. Per germline, CDR1 SQVTM and CDR2 ANQGSEA.

This rearrangement joins TRBV11-2 to TRBJ2-7, with TRBD1 matching 9 bases. Germline loops: CDR1 SGHAT, CDR2 FQNNGV. Trimming removed 4 bases from V and 1 base from J; junction bases left unmatched: 8. The CDR3 runs 16 residues. This CDR3 reads CASSSLGDRESYEQYF. As DNA, the CDR3 is TGTGCCAGCAGCTCCCTTGGGGACAGGGAATCCTACGAGCAGTACTTC.

The chain carries TRBV5-1 and TRBJ2-7; 12 nucleotides match TRBD2. V lost 0 bases and J lost 1; bases outside the gene matches: 8. Germline-derived CDR1 and CDR2 are SGHRS and YFSETQ. This CDR3 is built from 18 residues. CDR3 in amino acids: CASSLATSGSGSSYEQYF. Written as DNA, the CDR3 is TGCGCCAGCAGCTTGGCGACTAGCGGGAGTGGATCATCCTACGAGCAGTACTTC.

The chain uses TRBV7-9 and TRBJ1-1; TRBD1 is a possible D gene (6 bases). The V gene lost 3 bases and the J gene lost 6 bases, with 17 bases spanning the gap. The length of the CDR3 is 15 residues. Per the germline V gene, CDR1 is SEHNR and CDR2 is FQNEAQ (reference sequence). The CDR3 coding sequence is TGTGCCAGCAGCTTCAGGGGCCCCAGCGCGGCTGAAGCTTTCTTT. It translates to CASSFRGPSAAEAFF.

V usage is TRBV30 and J usage is TRBJ2-7; a possible D gene is TRBD2 (5 bases). Trimming cost V 1 base and J 5 bases, with 9 bases left between them. This CDR3 has 12 amino acids. Germline CDR1 reads GTSNPN; CDR2 reads SVGIG (reference sequence). In nucleotides, the CDR3 is TGTGCCTGGAGTGGACGGGGTGACGAGCAGTACTTC. Its translation is CAWSGRGDEQYF.

V usage is TRBV6-4 and J usage is TRBJ2-5; the D call may be TRBD1 or TRBD2 (5 bases each). V was cut by 0 bases and J by 2 bases, with 19 bases left in between. The CDR3 runs 18 residues. CDR1 is MRHNA, CDR2 SNTAGT, per germline. The CDR3 DNA is TGTGCCAGCAGTGACTCCGAGGGGATGGGAAGGGGACAAGAGACCCAGTACTTC. Its translation: CASSDSEGMGRGQETQYF.

V is TRBV5-1 and J is TRBJ2-1, with D perhaps matching TRBD2 (6 bases). Deletions cut 3 bases from V and 5 bases from J, with 12 bases between. The germline V gene has CDR1 SGHRS and CDR2 YFSETQ. The CDR3 sequence is 14 residues long. In DNA form, the CDR3 reads TGCGCCAGCAGCTCGGAGGGGCCGAACAATGAGCAGTTCTTC. This encodes CASSSEGPNNEQFF.

In its sample, this clone was seen once. The V gene is TRBV30, the J gene TRBJ2-1, with D possibly TRBD2 on 6 matching bases. Germline V gene sequence: CDR1 GTSNPN, CDR2 SVGIG (reference sequence). V shed 3 bases and J shed 5 bases, with 23 bases lying between them. This CDR3 spans 17 amino acids. CDR3 DNA: TGTGCCTGGAGGGGACCTCAGCGGGCGGAGACGCACAATGAGCAGTTCTTC. It codes for CAWRGPQRAETHNEQFF.

The V and J genes are TRBV11-2 and TRBJ2-5; possibly TRBD1 or TRBD2 for D (5 bases each). The CDR3 sequence is 16 residues long. In germline, CDR1 is SGHAT, CDR2 FQNNGV. V was trimmed by 4 bases and J by 5 bases, leaving 20 bases between them. The CDR3 is CASSSQDWGLGETQYF. Written as DNA, the CDR3 is TGTGCCAGCAGCTCCCAGGACTGGGGGTTGGGGGAGACCCAGTACTTC. The full variable domain, completed using reference TRBV11-2 and TRBJ2-5, is EAGVAQSPRYKIIEKRQSVAFWCNPISGHATLYWYQQILGQGPKLLIQFQNNGVVDDSQLPKDRFSAERLKGVDSTLKIQPAKLEDSAVYLCASSSQDWGLGETQYFGPGTRLLVL.

With respect to this clone: Other DNA sequences in this sample translate to the same CDR3. The chain combines TRBV20-1 with TRBJ2-1; D is unresolved. Trimming pared 3 bases from V and 5 bases from J, leaving 5 bases between. The germline V gene encodes CDR1 DFQATT and CDR2 SNEGSKA (reference sequence). The CDR3 extends over 11 amino acids. DNA for the CDR3: TGCAGTGCTAGGGGTAACAATGAGCAGTTCTTC. Amino acid sequence: CSARGNNEQFF.

The chain recombines TRBV7-2 with TRBJ2-6; 8 nucleotides align to TRBD2. The V gene end was trimmed by 5 bases and the J gene end by 0 bases; junction bases not matched to a gene: 9. The CDR3 contains 18 residues. CDR1 is SGHTA, CDR2 FQGNSA, per germline. The CDR3 sequence is CASSPREGRGSGANVLTF. In DNA, the CDR3 is TGTGCCAGCAGCCCCCGGGAGGGACGGGGCTCTGGGGCCAACGTCCTGACTTTC. The whole variable domain, remainder taken from reference TRBV7-2 and TRBJ2-6, is GAGVSQSPSNKVTEKGKDVELRCDPISGHTALYWYRQSLGQGLEFLIYFQGNSAPDKSGLPSDRFSAERTGGSVSTLTIQRTQQEDSAVYLCASSPREGRGSGANVLTFGAGSRLTVL.

V and J are TRBV5-6 and TRBJ1-2; the D gene is possibly TRBD1 (5 bases). Germline CDR1 is SGHDT and CDR2 is YYEEEE. Trimming removed 4 bases from V and 2 bases from J, with 9 bases in between. This CDR3 is 13 amino acids long. This CDR3 reads CASSPQGNYGYTF. CDR3 nucleotides: TGTGCCAGCAGCCCGCAGGGAAACTATGGCTACACCTTC.

The chain links TRBV29-1 to TRBJ2-1; D possibly uses TRBD1 or TRBD2 (5 bases each). The CDR3 totals 15 residues. Trimming left V 2 bases short and J 3 bases short, with 14 bases between. Germline CDR1 SQVTM, CDR2 ANQGSEA. The CDR3 reads CSVESGTESYNEQFF. The CDR3 DNA is TGCAGCGTTGAATCCGGGACGGAGAGCTACAATGAGCAGTTCTTC.

A remark on this clone: Distinct nucleotide sequences in the sample also encode this CDR3. The chain recombines TRBV7-8 with TRBJ2-7; 9 positions match TRBD1. Per the germline V gene, CDR1 is SGHVS and CDR2 is FQNEAQ. This CDR3 has 14 amino acids. V shed 1 base, J shed 3 bases, and the junction held 1 base outside the gene matches. CDR3 region: CASSLEGQGYEQYF. CDR3 DNA sequence: TGTGCCAGCAGCTTAGAGGGACAGGGCTACGAGCAGTACTTC.

This clone has a single count. This chain joins TRBV5-4 and TRBJ1-2; a possible D gene is TRBD1 (5 bases). V lost 5 bases and J 0 bases, leaving 14 bases between the germline ends. The CDR3 is made up of 15 amino acids. CDR1 is SGHNT, CDR2 YYREEE, per germline (reference sequence). Written as DNA, the CDR3 is TGTGCCAGCAGATCCGGTTCGGACACTAACTATGGCTACACCTTC. Its translation: CASRSGSDTNYGYTF. Based on the CDR3 plus reference TRBV5-4 and TRBJ1-2, the full variable domain is ETGVTQSPTHLIKTRGQQVTLRCSSQSGHNTVSWYQQALGQGPQFIFQYYREEENGRGNFPPRFSGLQFPNYSSELNVNALELDDSALYLCASRSGSDTNYGYTFGSGTRLTVV.

The chain employs TRBV7-8 and TRBJ1-2, with 9 bases aligning to TRBD1. CDR3 length equals 14 residues. Trimming at V came to 1 base and at J to 7 bases, leaving 4 bases not matched to a gene. Germline V gene sequence: CDR1 SGHVS, CDR2 FQNEAQ. In DNA, the CDR3 is TGTGCCAGCAGCTTAGTCACGACAGGGGGTGGCTACACCTTC. It specifies CASSLVTTGGGYTF.

A note on this clone: The identical CDR3 is also encoded by other nucleotide sequences in the sample. The rearrangement joins TRBV5-4 to TRBJ1-6; D not certain. The CDR3 sequence is 14 residues long. V was cut by 0 bases and J by 4 bases, with 5 bases left in between. CDR1 is SGHNT, CDR2 YYREEE, per germline (reference sequence). The chain's CDR3 is CASSLGSYNSPLHF. The CDR3 DNA sequence: TGTGCCAGCAGCTTGGGGTCTTATAATTCACCCCTCCACTTT.

The gene calls are TRBV10-3 and TRBJ2-1; 7 bases agree with TRBD2. This CDR3 contains 15 residues. Germline trimming cut 2 bases from V and 3 bases from J; bases unmatched to any gene: 4. Germline V gene data show CDR1 as ENHRY and CDR2 as SYGVKD. The chain's CDR3 is CAISERSGDYNEQFF. The CDR3 nucleotides read TGTGCCATCAGTGAGAGGAGCGGGGACTACAATGAGCAGTTCTTC.

V is TRBV7-3 and J is TRBJ1-1; D is possibly TRBD1 (5 bases). Germline V gene sequence: CDR1 SGHTA, CDR2 FQGTGA. V lost 2 bases, J lost 1 base, and 8 bases lay in between. The CDR3 contains 14 residues. CDR3 coding DNA: TGTGCCAGCAGCTTACAGGGTTGGAACACTGAAGCTTTCTTT. It codes for CASSLQGWNTEAFF.

J is TRBJ2-3 and V is TRBV5-5; the D gene could be TRBD1 or TRBD2 (6 bases each). The CDR3 consists of 16 residues. The germline gives CDR1 SGHKS, CDR2 YYEKEE (reference sequence). The V end was cut by 4 bases, the J end by 4 bases, with 19 bases between. The CDR3: CASSLGTLALSDTQYF. The DNA for the CDR3 is TGTGCCAGCAGCCTGGGGACACTAGCACTTTCAGATACGCAGTATTTT.

Comments on this clone: Other DNA sequences of this sample code for an identical CDR3. This chain connects TRBV5-1 to TRBJ1-1, with D maybe TRBD1 (6 bases). Trimming shortened V by 4 bases and J by 5 bases, and 12 bases separated the two germline ends. Germline CDR1 reads SGHRS; CDR2 reads YFSETQ. This CDR3 spans 13 amino acids. CDR3 sequence reads: CASSLKGGTEAFF. Here the CDR3 DNA reads TGCGCCAGCAGCCTGAAAGGGGGGACTGAAGCTTTCTTT.

This chain links TRBV6-6 with TRBJ1-5, with D hard to call. CDR1 MNHNY and CDR2 SVGAGI come from the germline V gene (reference sequence). The CDR3 is made up of 15 amino acids. V was trimmed by 4 bases and J by 2 bases, leaving 12 bases between them. The CDR3 DNA sequence: TGTGCCAGCAGTTGGACGGCGGAAGGCAATCAGCCCCAGCATTTT. This gives the protein CASSWTAEGNQPQHF.

The gene calls are TRBV10-3 and TRBJ2-5; D might be TRBD1 or TRBD2, each matching 5 bases. Trimming removed 3 bases at V and 5 bases at J, with 10 bases between. Germline CDR1 is ENHRY and CDR2 is SYGVKD. This CDR3 comprises 13 residues. CDR3 region: CAISDGGLETQYF. CDR3 coding DNA: TGTGCCATCAGTGATGGGGGTTTGGAGACCCAGTACTTC.

This chain joins TRBV7-9 and TRBJ2-3; D not resolved. V lost 0 bases and J lost 5, with 21 bases in between. CDR1 is SEHNR, CDR2 FQNEAQ, per germline (reference sequence). The CDR3 loop spans 18 amino acids. The CDR3 is CASSLARLEYGMGDTQYF. The CDR3, as DNA: TGTGCCAGCAGCTTAGCGCGATTAGAGTACGGAATGGGAGATACGCAGTATTTT.

V gene TRBV11-2 combines with J gene TRBJ2-1; perhaps TRBD1 as D (6 bases). V lost 1 base, J lost 7 bases, and 14 bases lay in between. Germline V gives CDR1 SGHAT, CDR2 FQNNGV. The CDR3 has 15 amino acids. CDR3 sequence: CASSLVGAVRNEQFF. The CDR3 coding sequence is TGTGCCAGCAGCTTAGTGGGGGCAGTACGGAATGAGCAGTTCTTC.